The rows below give T cell receptor beta chains drawn from one sample of a study of blood T cell repertoires in COVID-19. Data came from immunoSEQ multiplex PCR; TCRdb stores just in-frame clones and leaves some out. The sample has about 150,000 clones; approximately 88% are singletons. Sequenced material: peripheral blood. The receptors stem from a man between 65 and 79 years old with acute or convalescent COVID-19. The CDR3 runs from the conserved cysteine through the conserved F or W. The D gene is left open where the match is weak. Clone sizes are given selectively: once, few, many, or a class where the clone is expanded.

TRBD1 NA TRBJ1-2 TRBV2 TGTGCCAGCAGTGCGACAGGGGGCTTATCGGGCTACACCTTC CASSATGGLSGYTF
TRBD1 NA TRBJ1-2 TRBV28 TGTGCCAGCAGCCGACAGGGGTTCTATGGCTACACCTTC CASSRQGFYGYTF
NA NA TRBJ2-7 TRBV6-5 TGTGCCAGCACGAGGGGGAGGGCCTCCTACGAGCAGTACTTC CASTRGRASYEQYF
NA NA TRBJ1-2 TRBV19 TGTGCCAGCCACTCCCTTGGGGGGAAGGGCTATGGCTACACCTTC CASHSLGGKGYGYTF
TRBD1 NA TRBJ1-5 TRBV19 TGTGCCAGTAGTACCACAGGGGGCAATCAGCCCCAGCATTTT CASSTTGGNQPQHF
TRBD1 NA TRBJ1-6 TRBV10-3 TGTGCCATCAGTGGCGCCGGGACAGCGGCTCTTTCACCCCTCCACTTT CAISGAGTAALSPLHF
TRBD1 few TRBJ2-5 TRBV5-1 TGCGCCAGCAACCAAATGGGACAGGGGGCGCCCAGAGAGACCCAGTACTTC CASNQMGQGAPRETQYF
NA NA TRBJ2-7 TRBV6-2/TRBV6-3 TGTGCCAGCAGTTTTTCGGGAGTCAGCTCCTACGAGCAGTACTTC CASSFSGVSSYEQYF
TRBD2 NA TRBJ2-1 TRBV18 TGTGCCAGCTCACCATCCGGGGGGGGCTCCTACAATGAGCAGTTCTTC CASSPSGGGSYNEQFF
TRBD1 NA TRBJ1-6 TRBV7-8 TGTGCCAGCAGCTCGGGACAGGGCGGGCGATTAAATAATTCACCCCTCCACTTT CASSSGQGGRLNNSPLHF
NA once TRBJ2-5 TRBV7-9 TGCGCCAGCAGCTTAGGAGCGGAGAAAGAGACCCAGTACTTC CASSLGAEKETQYF
TRBD2 NA TRBJ2-1 TRBV3-1/TRBV3-2 TGTGCCAGCAGCCAAGACCGCGGGAGCTACAATGAGCAGTTCTTC CASSQDRGSYNEQFF
TRBD1 NA TRBJ1-3 TRBV5-1 TGCGCCAGCAGCTTAGACCGACAGGGGGCTAGTGGAAACACCATATATTTT CASSLDRQGASGNTIYF
NA NA TRBJ2-7 TRBV19 TGTGCCAGTAGCCAATCACCCCTCGGGGAGCAGTACTTC CASSQSPLGEQYF
NA once TRBJ1-3 TRBV28 TGTGCCAGCAGTTTAGGGGGGGCGTCAGGAAACACCATATATTTT CASSLGGASGNTIYF
TRBD2 NA TRBJ2-3 TRBV19 TGTGCCAGTAGTATGGGGACTAGTACAGATACGCAGTATTTT CASSMGTSTDTQYF
TRBD2 NA TRBJ2-3 TRBV6-5 TGTGCCAGCAGGACTAGCGGTAGCACAGATACGCAGTATTTT CASRTSGSTDTQYF
NA NA TRBJ2-3 TRBV3-1/TRBV3-2 TGTGCCAGTGGCTCTGGCCCCACAGATACGCAGTATTTT CASGSGPTDTQYF
NA NA TRBJ2-7 TRBV14 TGTGCCAGCAGCATTGGGGCTGCTGTGGGCGAGCAGTACTTC CASSIGAAVGEQYF
TRBD2 NA TRBJ2-5 TRBV11-3 TGTGCCAGCAGCGAAACGACTAGCGCGGAGACCCAGTACTTC CASSETTSAETQYF
NA NA TRBJ1-2 TRBV5-1 TGCGCCAGCAGCTTTTCGGGTTCTTTAGACTATGGCTACACCTTC CASSFSGSLDYGYTF
NA NA TRBJ2-3 TRBV12-2 TGTGCAAGTCGCTTAGAGGGGACAGGGGTGGGCACAGATACGCAGTATTTT CASRLEGTGVGTDTQYF
NA NA TRBJ1-6 TRBV14 TGTGCCAGCAGCCAAGGACAGATAAATTCACCCCTCCACTTT CASSQGQINSPLHF
TRBD1 NA TRBJ2-7 TRBV24-1 TGTGCCACCAGTGAGTCCTCCGGGACAGGGATCTCCTACGAGCAGTACTTC CATSESSGTGISYEQYF
NA NA TRBJ2-7 TRBV11-1 TGTGCCAGCTCCAACAACAGGGCCTCCTACGAGCAGTACTTC CASSNNRASYEQYF
TRBD2 NA TRBJ2-7 TRBV7-2 TGTGCCAGCAGCTTTACTAGCGGGACCTACGAGCAGTACTTC CASSFTSGTYEQYF
NA NA TRBJ1-1 TRBV28 TGTGCCAGTGGCCCCTTGAACACTGAAGCTTTCTTT CASGPLNTEAFF
TRBD1 NA TRBJ1-4 TRBV4-1 TGCGCCAGCAGCCAAGATTTCGGGACAGGGGCTGAAAAACTGTTTTTT CASSQDFGTGAEKLFF
NA NA TRBJ1-1 TRBV12-3/TRBV12-4 TGTGCCAGCAGTTTAAGACCGGGCACTGAAGCTTTCTTT CASSLRPGTEAFF
TRBD1 NA TRBJ1-4 TRBV7-9 TGTGCCAGCAGCATTTACAGGGGAGTAGCTAGAGCAACTAATGAAAAACTGTTTTTT CASSIYRGVARATNEKLFF
TRBD2 NA TRBJ2-7 TRBV3-1/TRBV3-2 TGTGCCAGCAGCCAAACCCTGACGCGGGGGGACGAGCAGTACTTC CASSQTLTRGDEQYF
TRBD1 NA TRBJ2-6 TRBV9 TGTGCCAGCAGCCGTAGCGGACAGGGTTTATCTGGGGCCAACGTCCTGACTTTC CASSRSGQGLSGANVLTF
NA NA TRBJ2-1 TRBV6-6 TGTGCCAGCAGCCCTCTACAGAGTTCTTACAATGAGCAGTTCTTC CASSPLQSSYNEQFF